This T cell receptor beta chain is drawn from a study of post-analysis software for immune sequencing data. Across the whole study: Relapsing-remitting, secondary progressive and progressive-relapsing multiple sclerosis were all included among the disease courses. Study-wide findings and caveats: Controls showed significantly higher normalized Chao1 diversity than did multiple sclerosis patients. The F measure placed samples prepared in the same batch into strongly shared clusters. Roughly 5 TRBV segments occurring more often in patients than controls included TRBV5-6, TRBV5-1 and TRBV20-1.

Turning to this clonotype: The antigen is not known.

Prepared TCR beta cDNA libraries contained unique molecular identifiers. From the PCR reads, TCRdb called clonotypes with MiXCR, one entry per CDR3 protein. Of about 560,000 distinct CDR3 sequences in the sample, around 44% were seen once. The CDR3 is 15 residues long. This chain links TRBV12-3 or TRBV12-4 with TRBJ2-5; D perhaps matches TRBD1 (6 bases). The J call could be wrong; TRBJ2-7 is a better fit for the DNA end. Sequences were obtained from blood. This receptor was identified in a girl under 18 with multiple sclerosis. CDR3 in amino acids: CASSPGTGWFYEQYF. The CDR3 DNA follows: TGTGCCAGCAGTCCTGGAACAGGGTGGTTCTACGAGCAGTACTTC.